A single sample gave rise to the 27 T cell receptor beta chains below, sequenced in a study of blood T cell repertoires in COVID-19. Clones were read by immunoSEQ multiplex PCR, and TCRdb kept only the in-frame ones, dropping some. The table includes 240,000 or so clones, nearly 90% detected once. The specimen was peripheral blood. These receptors were obtained from a woman in her thirties with acute or convalescent COVID-19.

This sequence joins TRBV11-2 and TRBJ2-1, with TRBD2 as a possible D gene (7 bases). The germline V gene has CDR1 SGHAT and CDR2 FQNNGV. V lost 4 bases and J lost 3, with 25 bases in between. This CDR3 has 19 amino acids. The CDR3 DNA follows: TGTGCCAGCAGCTCCTTTGGCTGGAGGGCGGGGGCTTTCTACAATGAGCAGTTCTTC. Translation gives CASSSFGWRAGAFYNEQFF.

V is TRBV5-1 and J is TRBJ2-7, with D tentatively TRBD2 (5 bases). This CDR3 is built from 14 residues. The V gene lost 4 bases and the J gene lost 1 base, with 12 bases spanning the gap. Germline V CDR1 and CDR2: SGHRS, YFSETQ. The CDR3 loop reads CASSTGLLSYEQYF. The DNA of the CDR3 is TGCGCCAGCAGCACCGGACTTCTATCCTACGAGCAGTACTTC.

The chain joins TRBV15 to TRBJ2-7, with D tentatively TRBD2 (5 bases). V was shortened by 6 bases and J by 1 base, with 22 bases between the two germline ends. The CDR3 covers 17 residues. The germline CDR1 and CDR2 sequences are LNHNV and YYDKDF (reference sequence). CDR3 protein: CATRSIPRLSSSYEQYF. Written as DNA, the CDR3 is TGTGCCACCAGGTCAATCCCTCGACTATCCTCTTCCTACGAGCAGTACTTC. Supplemented by reference TRBV15 and TRBJ2-7, the full variable domain reads DAMVIQNPRYQVTQFGKPVTLSCSQTLNHNVMYWYQQKSSQAPKLLFHYYDKDFNNEADTPDNFQSRRPNTSFCFLDIRSPGLGDTAMYLCATRSIPRLSSSYEQYFGPGTRLTVT.

V gene TRBV30 combines with J gene TRBJ1-1; perhaps TRBD1 as D (6 bases). The CDR3 spans 11 residues. The germline V gene has CDR1 GTSNPN and CDR2 SVGIG (reference sequence). V was pared by 4 bases and J by 3 bases, with 6 bases between. The DNA of the CDR3 is TGTGCCTGGAACAGGGACACTGAAGCTTTCTTT. This gives the protein CAWNRDTEAFF.

V is TRBV6-6 and J is TRBJ1-2, with TRBD1 matching over 10 bases. The CDR3 spans 15 residues. V was pared by 5 bases and J by 4 bases, with 7 bases of the junction left unmatched. The V gene's germline CDR1 is MNHNY and CDR2 SVGAGI (reference sequence). In DNA form, the CDR3 reads TGTGCCAGCAGTACACCGGGACAGGGGCCCTATGGCTACACCTTC. Translation: CASSTPGQGPYGYTF.

This clone was seen only a few times. J is TRBJ1-6 and V is TRBV5-5, with D maybe TRBD1 (6 bases). The length of the CDR3 is 17 residues. Trimming pared 3 bases from V and 0 bases from J, leaving 13 bases between. Looked up from germline, CDR1 is SGHKS and CDR2 is YYEKEE (reference sequence). The CDR3 region is CASSSQGSSSYNSPLHF. The CDR3 coding sequence is TGTGCCAGCAGCTCCCAGGGGTCTAGCTCCTATAATTCACCCCTCCACTTT. Full variable domain (outside the CDR3, taken from reference TRBV5-5 and TRBJ1-6): DAGVTQSPTHLIKTRGQQVTLRCSPISGHKSVSWYQQVLGQGPQFIFQYYEKEERGRGNFPDRFSARQFPNYSSELNVNALLLGDSALYLCASSSQGSSSYNSPLHFGNGTRLTVT.

The V and J genes are TRBV30 and TRBJ2-1; 8 nucleotides align to TRBD2. The CDR3 extends over 14 amino acids. The V gene end was trimmed by 4 bases and the J gene end by 4 bases; junction bases not matched to a gene: 6. The V gene's germline CDR1 is GTSNPN and CDR2 SVGIG (reference sequence). The CDR3 region is CAWNRTSTYNEQFF. The CDR3 region has the DNA TGTGCCTGGAATAGGACTAGCACGTACAATGAGCAGTTCTTC.

The CDR3 reads CASSASGQGFTEAFF. The CDR3 nucleotides are TGTGCCAGTAGTGCCTCGGGACAGGGATTTACTGAAGCTTTCTTT. This chain links TRBV19 with TRBJ1-1; 9 bases are shared with TRBD1. Germline V gene sequence: CDR1 LNHDA, CDR2 SQIVND (reference sequence). The V gene end was trimmed by 5 bases and the J gene end by 5 bases; junction bases not matched to a gene: 9. The CDR3 covers 15 residues.

This clone has only a few counts. The CDR3 bases are TGTGCCAGCAGCCAGGGCAGGGATAATTCACCCCTCCACTTT. It codes for CASSQGRDNSPLHF. The chain links TRBV4-2 to TRBJ1-6; tentatively, D is TRBD1 (5 bases). The V end was cut by 3 bases, the J end by 5 bases, with 8 bases between. Looked up from germline, CDR1 is LGHNA and CDR2 is YNFKEQ. CDR3 length: 14 amino acids.

This clone showed up just once. The chain uses TRBV5-1 and TRBJ2-3; 11 nucleotides align to TRBD2. The CDR3 contains 16 residues. The V segment lost 4 bases and the J segment 0 bases; nucleotides outside the gene matches: 4. CDR1 is SGHRS and CDR2 is YFSETQ in the germline V gene. The DNA of the CDR3 is TGCGCCAGCAGCGTGACTAGCGGGACTAGCACAGATACGCAGTATTTT. Residues: CASSVTSGTSTDTQYF.

CDR3 sequence: CASSFSSSSYNEQFF. The CDR3, as DNA: TGTGCCAGCAGCTTTAGCAGTAGCTCCTACAATGAGCAGTTCTTC. The chain employs TRBV11-3 and TRBJ2-1; D remains ambiguous. The CDR3 totals 15 residues. Trimming took off 3 bases at V and 0 bases at J, with 9 bases between the two ends. CDR1 is SGHNT, CDR2 YENEEA, per germline.

This clone occurred a few times. J is TRBJ1-6 and V is TRBV7-2; D is unclear. The germline V gene encodes CDR1 SGHTA and CDR2 FQGNSA. The CDR3 is made up of 16 amino acids. V gave up 1 base and J gave up 0 bases, with 7 bases separating them. CDR3 DNA sequence: TGTGCCAGCAGCTTAGTCCGCAGCTCCTATAATTCACCCCTCCACTTT. Its protein is CASSLVRSSYNSPLHF.

This clone was counted a single time. This chain connects TRBV30 to TRBJ1-3; D gene unclear. V was trimmed by 0 bases and J by 0 bases, leaving 9 bases between them. The germline CDR1 and CDR2 sequences are GTSNPN and SVGIG (reference sequence). The CDR3 runs 15 residues. CDR3 coding DNA: TGTGCCTGGAGTGTAACCAGGCGCTCTGGAAACACCATATATTTT. Translating gives CAWSVTRRSGNTIYF.

V is TRBV5-1 and J is TRBJ2-7; 14 bases map to TRBD2. Germline trimming cut 0 bases from V and 5 bases from J; bases unmatched to any gene: 13. The CDR3 loop spans 19 amino acids. The germline V gene encodes CDR1 SGHRS and CDR2 YFSETQ. The CDR3 spells CASSLAVTSGRAGIHEQYF. CDR3 bases: TGCGCCAGCAGCTTGGCCGTGACTAGCGGGAGGGCCGGTATCCACGAGCAGTACTTC.

The chain carries TRBV5-1 and TRBJ2-7; TRBD2 might be the D (6 bases). In germline, CDR1 is SGHRS, CDR2 YFSETQ. The V end was cut by 1 base, the J end by 5 bases, with 13 bases between. The CDR3 is 14 residues long. The CDR3 sequence is CASSLLSGANEQYF. In nucleotides, the CDR3 is TGCGCCAGCAGCTTGCTGTCGGGAGCCAACGAGCAGTACTTC.

The CDR3 sequence is CASSTSGSVDTQYF. The CDR3 nucleotides read TGTGCCAGCAGCACTAGCGGGAGCGTCGATACGCAGTATTTT. V gene TRBV7-2 combines with J gene TRBJ2-3; 11 bases fit TRBD2. Germline V gene sequence: CDR1 SGHTA, CDR2 FQGNSA. The CDR3 extends over 14 amino acids. V trimming: 5 bases; J trimming: 6 bases; junction bases outside the gene matches: 4. The full variable domain, in which reference TRBV7-2 and TRBJ2-3 provide the parts outside the CDR3, is GAGVSQSPSNKVTEKGKDVELRCDPISGHTALYWYRQSLGQGLEFLIYFQGNSAPDKSGLPSDRFSAERTGGSVSTLTIQRTQQEDSAVYLCASSTSGSVDTQYFGPGTRLTVL.

The J gene is TRBJ1-2, the V gene TRBV9, with 7 bases that match TRBD1. Germline V gives CDR1 SGDLS, CDR2 YYNGEE. The CDR3 is made up of 13 amino acids. Trimming took 5 bases from V and 5 from J; bases not matched to a gene: 6. The CDR3 DNA follows: TGTGCCAGCAGGAGGGACAGCAAATATGGCTACACCTTC. The encoded protein is CASRRDSKYGYTF.

This chain joins TRBV29-1 and TRBJ1-4, with unresolved D. Trimming left V 7 bases short and J 3 bases short, with 6 bases between. The CDR3 is made up of 11 amino acids. CDR1 and CDR2 (germline): SQVTM, ANQGSEA. CDR3 coding DNA: TGCAGCGGGGCCTCTAATGAAAAACTGTTTTTT. It codes for CSGASNEKLFF.

The chain couples TRBV7-8 to TRBJ2-1; D is perhaps TRBD2 (6 bases). Germline CDR1 reads SGHVS; CDR2 reads FQNEAQ. The CDR3 has 17 residues. Trimming stripped 0 bases from V and 4 bases from J, with 16 bases between. For the CDR3, the DNA is TGTGCCAGCAGCTTAGCGAATCCGGGAGTGAAATACAATGAGCAGTTCTTC. It yields the protein CASSLANPGVKYNEQFF.

The chain carries TRBV24-1 and TRBJ2-7, with 8 nucleotides matching TRBD1. V was clipped by 8 bases and J by 0 bases; unmatched bases: 20. There are 19 residues in the CDR3. Germline V gene lookup returns CDR1 KGHDR and CDR2 SFDVKD. For the CDR3, the DNA is TGTGCCACCATTAACCTCATAAACCTGGGACAGGTGAGCTCCTACGAGCAGTACTTC. Residues: CATINLINLGQVSSYEQYF.

The V call is TRBV6-5, the J call TRBJ2-5; D is unresolved. The V end lost 2 bases, the J end lost 6 bases, and 4 bases lay between the germline ends. CDR1 is MNHEY and CDR2 is SVGAGI in the germline V gene. This CDR3 spans 11 amino acids. The CDR3 DNA sequence: TGTGCCAGCAGTTACGGGCAGACCCAGTACTTC. This sequence encodes CASSYGQTQYF.

The chain links TRBV19 to TRBJ1-2; D call uncertain. Trimming pared 5 bases from V and 8 bases from J, leaving 21 bases between. The length of the CDR3 is 15 residues. Germline CDR1 LNHDA, CDR2 SQIVND (reference sequence). The chain's CDR3 is CASSAGLFKAEGYTF. CDR3 DNA: TGTGCCAGTAGTGCTGGACTGTTCAAAGCGGAGGGCTACACCTTC.

The V and J genes are TRBV30 and TRBJ1-5; 8 bases are a match to TRBD1. V trimming: 6 bases; J trimming: 3 bases; junction bases outside the gene matches: 4. The CDR3 is 13 amino acids. Germline V gene lookup returns CDR1 GTSNPN and CDR2 SVGIG (reference sequence). The CDR3 reads CACGQGSNQPQHF. CDR3 coding DNA: TGTGCCTGCGGACAGGGTTCCAATCAGCCCCAGCATTTT.

The V and J genes are TRBV6-5 and TRBJ2-7; 9 bases align to TRBD2. From germline, CDR1 is MNHEY and CDR2 SVGAGI. The CDR3 covers 12 residues. V lost 6 bases and J lost 3; bases outside the gene matches: 0. The CDR3 DNA is TGTGCCAGCAGACTAGCGGGCTACGAGCAGTACTTC. The encoded protein is CASRLAGYEQYF.

The chain recombines TRBV11-2 with TRBJ1-4; TRBD1 agrees at 7 bases. CDR1 SGHAT and CDR2 FQNNGV come from the germline V gene. The length of the CDR3 is 14 residues. With 1 base clipped from V and 12 bases from J, the junction kept 8 bases outside the gene matches. As DNA, the CDR3 is TGTGCCAGCAGCTTAGTCCCGGACAGGACGGAACTGTTTTTT. Translation: CASSLVPDRTELFF.

The V and J genes are TRBV7-9 and TRBJ2-7; TRBD1 aligns across 8 bases. Germline CDR1 and CDR2: SEHNR and FQNEAQ (reference sequence). V lost 2 bases and J lost 2; bases outside the gene matches: 2. This CDR3 comprises 14 residues. The CDR3 DNA sequence: TGTGCCAGCAGCTTATCGGACAGGGCCTACGAGCAGTACTTC. Translating gives CASSLSDRAYEQYF.

This clone was detected once. CDR3 amino acids: CASSVTPQGTGYTF. The CDR3 DNA is TGTGCCAGCAGCGTAACCCCACAGGGGACGGGCTACACCTTC. The chain has TRBV9 and TRBJ1-2; 7 bases are a match to TRBD1. Germline V gene lookup returns CDR1 SGDLS and CDR2 YYNGEE. The CDR3 extends over 14 amino acids. Germline trimming cut 1 base from V and 8 bases from J; bases unmatched to any gene: 8.